This entry concerns a single T cell receptor gamma chain. Antigen unknown. A far larger clone is one nucleotide away, so this likely arose from a read error. The sample contains more than one DNA sequence encoding this CDR3. These data belong to a study of gamma delta lymphoproliferative disorders and STAT genes. Study background: Gamma-chain libraries were built from at least 50 ng of genomic DNA with the LymphoTrack Dx TCRG Assay. The EuroClonality-NGS protocol was used to prepare delta libraries.

Germline CDR1 and CDR2: EGSNGY and YDSYNSKV. The CDR3 is 19 amino acids. Sequencing used genomic DNA taken from PBMCs of patients and controls. Study-wide results and limits: Controls likely had mixed maturation stages, while leukemic cells were mostly terminal effectors.

TCRdb applied CATT to the multiplex PCR reads for clone calling. The table includes 1,700 or so gamma-chain clones, around a fifth detected once. V gene TRGV2 combines with J gene TRGJP1. Since TCRdb gives no J gene, matching the DNA to germline was used here to assign it. The TCR originated in a human donor in good health. The sample comprised blood. The CDR3 nucleotides are TGTGCCACCTGGGACGGGCCTGACCCCCAAGATACTACTGGTTGGTTCAAGATATTT. Translated: CATWDGPDPQDTTGWFKIF.